Listed below are T cell receptor beta chains from one sample, sequenced in a study of T-cell reconstitution after alpha-beta-depleted transplantation in children. TCRdb reprocessed the PCR reads with MiXCR, giving one entry per CDR3 protein. This table holds around 400,000 distinct CDR3 sequences, about 20% found once. Sequencing was performed on PBMCs from the stem cell graft donor, taken from the stem cell graft. The receptor source for this set is a human donor who donated a stem cell graft to a child with acute myeloid leukemia. CDR3s leave out the opening cysteine and the closing phenylalanine or tryptophan.

v_gene,j_gene,CDR3aa
TRBV20-1,TRBJ2-2,SAPPSGGRPGELF
TRBV12-3/TRBV12-4,TRBJ2-7,ASRPTGTPTYEQY
TRBV6-5,TRBJ2-5,ASRGLGRETQY
TRBV7-2,TRBJ2-1,ASSLDTQGAREQF
TRBV7-9,TRBJ1-5,ASSFTGENQPQH
TRBV20-1,TRBJ2-7,SARGFAYEQY
TRBV2,TRBJ1-5,ASSGPRDSNNQPQH
TRBV12-3/TRBV12-4,TRBJ2-5,ASSFVTNQETQY
TRBV6-1,TRBJ2-1,ASTTGTSSYNEQF
TRBV5-1,TRBJ2-3,ASSGDLKTDTQY
TRBV7-2,TRBJ2-5,ASTNRETQY
TRBV11-1,TRBJ2-7,ASSFGGTVADEQY
TRBV4-1,TRBJ2-1,ASSQAGGEGEQF
TRBV12-3/TRBV12-4,TRBJ1-6,ASSLGFGDNSPLH
TRBV2,TRBJ1-1,ASRGTGWEAEAF
TRBV4-1,TRBJ2-5,ASSLTDSQETQY
TRBV28,TRBJ2-7,ASREEGRNEQY
TRBV5-1,TRBJ2-7,ASSLAGGRNEQY
TRBV25-1,TRBJ2-7,ASSGQIYEQY
TRBV29-1,TRBJ2-1,SVEPSGDNEQF
TRBV24-1,TRBJ2-1,ATSEAGTPYNEQF
TRBV20-1,TRBJ2-1,SARDHGDVAKQF
TRBV27,TRBJ2-7,ASSFAGSYEQY
TRBV28,TRBJ2-7,ASSGRRDEQY
TRBV6-1,TRBJ2-1,ASSADAPNEQF
TRBV5-1,TRBJ2-7,ASSLGQGGYEQY
TRBV5-6,TRBJ1-5,ASSSQGYSNQPQH
TRBV20-1,TRBJ2-1,SANEAGGYNEQF